This TCR beta chain emerged from a study of CD8 T cells in ankylosing spondylitis (dated by TCRdb to about 2017). Regarding the research as a whole: To find TCR variants linked to disease, the study profiled T cell receptor beta repertoires in ankylosing spondylitis patients and healthy donors. The full study cohort comprised 25 ankylosing spondylitis patients and around 100 healthy donors. Peripheral blood samples were taken, and synovial fluid was additionally collected from ankylosing spondylitis patients.

In its sample, this clonotype was seen a few times. It lacks a known antigen. No base quality information exists; no much larger clone differs at one position. The data were produced on an Illumina HiSeq 2500. Quantitative 5'-RACE with molecular barcodes was the method used to prepare the TCR beta libraries. The original pipeline was this. Disease-linked TCR variants were identified with a new computational method built on a probabilistic model of VDJ rearrangement. The raw public reads went through TCRdb reprocessing: fastp at Q25, MiXCR clone calling, in-frame beta chains kept. When rows share a CDR3 protein, they turn into one entry using the most common DNA and genes. Clone size and V and J calls follow TCRdb, not the original study. Here the sample has just over 350,000 distinct CDR3 sequences; 20% occur a single time. The ten largest clones represent about an eighth of the sample. Compared with germline, V lacks 6 bases and J lacks 5 bases; bases without a gene match: 12. Taken from cysteine to phenylalanine, the CDR3 has 15 residues. The retained sequence is limited to the CDR3, 45 bases, with the frame set at the first base. The germline V gene sets CDR1 to SGHRS and CDR2 to YFSETQ.

General conclusions and limits of the study: A CD8+ phenotype was shown by the disease-linked clones, which were found at relatively low frequencies in peripheral blood. Blood from ankylosing spondylitis patients appeared to be characterized by a TCR beta motif composed of roughly eight highly homologous amino acid variants. The disease-linked clones were reported as significantly enriched in matched synovial fluid samples from ankylosing spondylitis patients. Some motif variants were previously reported in synovial fluid and blood of reactive arthritis patients, suggesting common disease-initiation mechanisms.

Sequenced material: blood, either unsorted or a sorted T cell fraction (not recorded which). The rearrangement joined TRBV5-1 to TRBJ2-5; 8 central nucleotides agree with TRBD1. The clonotype was recovered from a male donor with ankylosing spondylitis or in good health (not recorded which). For the CDR3, the sequence is CASTPHRGEWETQYF. The nucleotide sequence is TGCGCCAGCACTCCTCACAGGGGGGAGTGGGAGACCCAGTACTTC.